The sequence of this TCR beta chain was determined in a study of technical replicates of blood from a handful of donors (TCRdb year 2017). The CDR3, from cysteine to phenylalanine, totals 14 residues. This entry keeps only the CDR3 DNA: 42 bases, framed from base 1. As encoded in the germline V gene, CDR1 is SGDLS while CDR2 is YYNGEE. V gives up 0 bases and J gives up 5 bases, and the segment between their germline ends measures 8 bases. On this clone itself: Its antigen specificity is not known. No base-level quality is on record; no much larger clone is a single base apart.

The library was made by the immunoSEQ multiplex PCR assay. The source is immuneACCESS, and TCRdb retained only in-frame sequences with V and J called. Part of the clones is not carried over; for the studies checked, unresolved V genes explain less than half of this, and the remainder is unexplained. Within this sample are 80,000 to 95,000 clones, with 95% to 97% of them counted one time only. The leading ten clones occupy under 0.4% of the sample. The specimen was T cells isolated from PBMCs. The rearranged chain carries TRBV9 and TRBJ2-2, with the identity of the D gene unclear. This TCR came from a human donor in good health. Here is the DNA: TGTGCCAGCAGCGTAGTGGCTGAAACCGGGGAGCTGTTTTTT. Its translation is CASSVVAETGELFF.